The table lists the clone carrying this TCR beta chain with many counts. Its specificity is unknown. Each patient came to thyroid surgery without any prior treatment (of any kind). These data belong to a study of metastatic and nonmetastatic thyroid tumors. In the study overall: Across blood and tumor or nodule tissue, repertoires from malignant and benign thyroid patients were compared with one another.

Study-wide results and limits: Versus benign nodules, malignant thyroid tumors reportedly had significantly higher TCR beta diversity, in blood and tumor.

Study processing details: The distant-metastasis classifier for papillary thyroid cancer was built from CDR3 differences across clinicopathological groups. TCRdb reassembled clones from the PCR reads with MiXCR. None of the V and J calls come from the authors' own analysis; TCRdb made them. The sample includes 20,000 to 25,000 clones, under 35% of them seen just once. Germline lookup yields CDR1 LGHDT and CDR2 YNNKEL (reference sequence). This CDR3 comprises 15 residues. V lost 1 base to trimming and J lost 10 bases; unmatched junction nucleotides: 7. Sequencing was carried out using blood. V and J are TRBV3-1 and TRBJ1-6; 7 bases match TRBD1. The TCR comes from a female donor with papillary thyroid cancer or a benign thyroid nodule (not recorded which). Some clones in this sample may be carry-over from other donors' samples. Here the CDR3 DNA reads TGTGCCAGCAGCCAAGCTTTCAGGGGGTACTCACCCCTCCACTTT. As protein: CASSQAFRGYSPLHF.